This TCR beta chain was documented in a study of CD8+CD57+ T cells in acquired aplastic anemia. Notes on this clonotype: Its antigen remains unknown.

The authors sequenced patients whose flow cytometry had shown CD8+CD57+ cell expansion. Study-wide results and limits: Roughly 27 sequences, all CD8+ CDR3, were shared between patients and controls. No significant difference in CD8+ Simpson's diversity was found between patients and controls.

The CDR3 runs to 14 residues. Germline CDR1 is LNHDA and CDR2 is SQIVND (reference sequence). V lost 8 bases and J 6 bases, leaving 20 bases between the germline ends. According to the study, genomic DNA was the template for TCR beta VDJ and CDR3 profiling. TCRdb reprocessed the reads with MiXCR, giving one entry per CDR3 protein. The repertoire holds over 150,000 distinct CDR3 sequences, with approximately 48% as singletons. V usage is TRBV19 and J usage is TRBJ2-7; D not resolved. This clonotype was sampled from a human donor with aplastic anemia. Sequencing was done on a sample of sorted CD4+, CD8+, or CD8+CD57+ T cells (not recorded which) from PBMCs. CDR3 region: CASRLWTAYLEQYF. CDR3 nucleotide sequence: TGTGCCAGTCGGCTATGGACGGCATACCTCGAGCAGTACTTC.